This T cell receptor beta chain came from a study of response to subunit inactivated influenza vaccine. This clonotype occurred a few times. This CDR3 has 19 residues. With 2 bases removed from V and 1 base from J, the gap between germline ends came to 21 bases. Per germline, CDR1 MNHEY and CDR2 SVGEGT. In TCRdb, the RT-PCR reads were re-called with MiXCR into one record per CDR3 protein. Of 180,000 or so distinct CDR3 sequences in the sample, approximately 12% are singletons; the top ten hold approximately 32%. The same data also went into a second study, on T cells expressing NK-cell markers. From that study: Production of TCR beta cDNA relied on 5'RACE template switching with UMIs. Cells sorted as CD3+CD56+NKG2C+, CD3+CD56+NKG2C- and CD3+CD56-NKG2C+ T cells supplied the TCR beta repertoires. In four donors, dominant clonotypes made up roughly 28.3-65% of CD3+CD56-NKG2C+ cells.

The sample here was CD8+ T cells sorted from PBMCs, taken 11 to 12 days after vaccination. The chain links TRBV6-2 or TRBV6-3 to TRBJ1-5; tentatively, D is TRBD1 (5 bases). The receptor was derived from a man aged 45-65 years who received an inactivated influenza vaccine. CDR3 region: CASSYDSLSILGSNQPQHF. The CDR3, as DNA: TGTGCCAGCAGTTACGACAGCCTATCCATCCTAGGGAGCAATCAGCCCCAGCATTTT.